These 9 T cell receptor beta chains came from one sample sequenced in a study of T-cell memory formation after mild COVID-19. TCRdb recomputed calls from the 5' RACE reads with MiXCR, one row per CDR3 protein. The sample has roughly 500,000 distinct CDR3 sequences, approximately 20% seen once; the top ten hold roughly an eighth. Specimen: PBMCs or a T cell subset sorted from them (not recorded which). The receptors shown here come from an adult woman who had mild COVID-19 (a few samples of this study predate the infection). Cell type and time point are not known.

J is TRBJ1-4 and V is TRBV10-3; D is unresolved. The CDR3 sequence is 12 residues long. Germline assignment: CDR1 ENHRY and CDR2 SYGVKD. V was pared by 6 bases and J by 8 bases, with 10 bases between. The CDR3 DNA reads TGTGCCATCAGCCCCCTGGGGGAAAAACTGTTTTTT. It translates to CAISPLGEKLFF.

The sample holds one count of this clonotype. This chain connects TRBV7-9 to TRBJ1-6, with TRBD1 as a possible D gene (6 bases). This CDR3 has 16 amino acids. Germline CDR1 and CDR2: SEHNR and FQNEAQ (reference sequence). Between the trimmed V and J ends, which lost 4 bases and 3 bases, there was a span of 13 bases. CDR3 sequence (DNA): TGTGCCAGCAGCTCGGAGGGGGAGCTCTATAATTCACCCCTCCACTTT. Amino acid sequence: CASSSEGELYNSPLHF.

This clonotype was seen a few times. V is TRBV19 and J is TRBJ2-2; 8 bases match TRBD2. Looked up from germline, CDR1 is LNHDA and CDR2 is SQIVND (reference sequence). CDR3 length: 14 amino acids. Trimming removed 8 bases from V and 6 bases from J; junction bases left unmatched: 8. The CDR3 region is CASRPAGVAGELFF. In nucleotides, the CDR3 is TGTGCCAGTCGGCCAGCGGGAGTAGCCGGGGAGCTGTTTTTT.

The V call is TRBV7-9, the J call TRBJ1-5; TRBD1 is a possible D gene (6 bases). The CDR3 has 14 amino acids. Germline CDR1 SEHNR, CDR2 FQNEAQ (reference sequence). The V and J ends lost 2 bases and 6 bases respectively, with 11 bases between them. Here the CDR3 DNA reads TGTGCCAGCAGCTTATCACAGGGACCTCAGCCCCAGCATTTT. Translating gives CASSLSQGPQPQHF.

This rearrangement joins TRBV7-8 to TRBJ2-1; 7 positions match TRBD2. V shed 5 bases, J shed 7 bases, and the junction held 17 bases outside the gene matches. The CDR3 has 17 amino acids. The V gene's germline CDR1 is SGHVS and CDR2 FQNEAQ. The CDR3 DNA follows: TGTGCCAGCAGCGGAGTAGGGACTACTTCGGCCCGGAATGAGCAGTTCTTC. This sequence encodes CASSGVGTTSARNEQFF.

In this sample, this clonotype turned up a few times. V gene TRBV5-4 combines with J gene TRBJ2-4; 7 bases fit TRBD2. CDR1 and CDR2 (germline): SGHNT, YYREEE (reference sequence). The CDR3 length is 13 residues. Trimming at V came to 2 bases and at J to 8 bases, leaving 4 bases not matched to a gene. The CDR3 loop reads CASSFGGLDIQYF. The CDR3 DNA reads TGTGCCAGCAGCTTCGGGGGGTTGGACATTCAGTACTTC.

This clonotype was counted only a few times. DNA of the CDR3: TGTGCCAGCAGCTTAGCCTGGCAGGGGGCCACAGATACGCAGTATTTT. It encodes CASSLAWQGATDTQYF. The chain has TRBV7-8 and TRBJ2-3; 8 bases fit TRBD1. The CDR3 is 16 residues long. Looked up from germline, CDR1 is SGHVS and CDR2 is FQNEAQ. The ends lost 0 bases at V and 2 bases at J; junction bases unmatched: 4.

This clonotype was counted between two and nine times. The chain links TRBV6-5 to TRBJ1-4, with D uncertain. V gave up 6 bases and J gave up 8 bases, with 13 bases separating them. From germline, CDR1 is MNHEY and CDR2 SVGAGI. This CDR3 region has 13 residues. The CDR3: CASRAPGNEKLFF. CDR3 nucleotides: TGTGCCAGCAGAGCCCCGGGTAACGAAAAACTGTTTTTT.

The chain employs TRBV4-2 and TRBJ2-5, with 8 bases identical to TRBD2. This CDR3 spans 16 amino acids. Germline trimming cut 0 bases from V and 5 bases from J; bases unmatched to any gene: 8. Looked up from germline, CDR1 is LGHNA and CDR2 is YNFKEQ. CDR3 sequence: CASSQDMSSGWETQYF. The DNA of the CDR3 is TGTGCCAGCAGCCAAGATATGTCTAGCGGGTGGGAGACCCAGTACTTC.